This TCR beta chain comes out of a study of T cells after yellow fever vaccination (dated 2019 in TCRdb). In the study overall: Libraries from fractions with low cell numbers were prepared with the SMART-Seq v4 Ultra Low Input RNA kit. Blood samples were taken at several timepoints before and after primary and secondary immunization, and bulk PBMC replicates and cell subsets were isolated. Bulk TCR alpha and beta repertoires were sequenced longitudinally to track T-cell clones before and after primary and booster YFV17D yellow fever vaccination. Two healthy male donors, one aged 18 to 30 and one aged 30 to 40 years, made up the cohort. Here is what the overall study found, with its caveats: The secondary T-cell response was weaker than the primary response but faster, peaking on day 5 instead of day 15. Because only two donors were included in the study, the extent to which the findings can be generalized is limited. Most clones expanded after primary vaccination were re-detected after the booster (about 96% of CD4 and approximately 85% of CD8), suggesting broad memory maintenance. FACS-sorted repertoires could contain abundant contaminating clonotypes from the bulk population, so computational filtering was required. A small share of clonotypes was detected in both CD4 and CD8 compartments, with the overlap likely arising from convergent recombination.

This clonotype was counted a few times. The specificity of this receptor is unknown. Qualities for individual bases were not recorded, and no much larger clone is one base off. In the paper's terms, the treatment or condition label means: live attenuated yellow fever vaccine strain. Two biological replicates of bulk PBMCs were collected at each blood-draw timepoint. A standard Ficoll-Paque protocol was used to isolate PBMCs from peripheral blood. TriZol was used to extract RNA from bulk PBMCs, from CD4 and CD8 fractions, and from dextramer-positive and dextramer-negative fractions. Counted from cysteine to phenylalanine, this CDR3 has 14 amino acids. The DNA shown is the 42-base CDR3, in frame from base 1. Trimming at the junction amounts to 2 bases on V and 3 bases on J, and the germline ends lie 10 bases apart. CDR1 MNHEY and CDR2 SMNVEV are derived from the germline V gene (reference sequence). TCR cDNA was made using 5'RACE template switching, a step that added a universal primer site and unique molecular identifiers. Priming for cDNA synthesis came from both the TCR alpha and TCR beta constant segments. Library amplification involved two PCR steps, and the second step added sample barcodes and sequencing adapters. Libraries were sequenced on Illumina HiSeq 2500 (2x100 bp) or NovaSeq (2x150 bp). The source study handled its data this way. Demultiplexing of reads and collapsing into UMI consensus sequences were performed with MIGEC, and V(D)J alignment was carried out with MiXCR. Vaccine-responding clonotypes were identified with edgeR using replicate PBMC samples, with FDR below 0.01 and a log2 fold change above 5 up to day 15 being required. Bulk clonotypes were assigned CD4 or CD8 identity according to which sequenced CD4 or CD8 repertoire held them at higher abundance. The public reads were reprocessed in TCRdb via fastp at Q25 and MiXCR, keeping in-frame beta chains. Every distinct CDR3 protein forms one entry, paired with its most common genes and DNA. TCRdb, rather than the study authors, made the V and J calls. The sample yields hundreds of thousands of distinct CDR3 sequences; approximately 13% were counted once. The biggest ten clones account for around 14% of the sample.

This receptor was obtained from a man aged 25 to 40 who received the YFV17D yellow fever vaccine. The sequencing here drew on PBMCs, taken on the day of the yellow fever booster vaccination. The rearranged chain carries TRBV27 and TRBJ1-1; perhaps TRBD1 is the D gene, with 6 bases matching. The bases are TGTGCCAGCAGTTTAAGGACAGACTACACTGAAGCTTTCTTT. This yields the protein CASSLRTDYTEAFF.